This T cell receptor (beta chain) emerged from a study of shared clonotypes between healthy human individuals. The study drew its donors from healthy HIV-negative adults without recent acute infections or vaccinations. Replicate PCRs from sorted subsets contained approximately 190 ng DNA, which is around 30,000 T cell genomes. Clones were sequenced by immunoSEQ multiplex PCR, and TCRdb holds only the in-frame ones, with some missing. The sample includes more than 1.2 million clones, less than 99% of them seen just once. The V and J ends lost 4 bases and 3 bases respectively, with 16 bases between them. CDR1 is SGHRS and CDR2 is YFSETQ in the germline V gene. The CDR3 has 15 amino acids. Broader study findings: Among non-shared clonotypes, generation probabilities were lower than among those shared by all four donors.

Note on this clone: Its matching antigen is unknown.

The clonotype comes from a man aged 30-40 years in good health. Sequences were obtained from naive CD4+ T cells sorted from blood. The sample's subset: CD45RA+ positively selected. The chain combines TRBV5-1 with TRBJ2-5, with D maybe TRBD1 (6 bases). The CDR3 sequence is CASSALTGLEETQYF. CDR3 bases: TGCGCCAGCAGCGCCTTAACAGGGTTGGAAGAGACCCAGTACTTC.